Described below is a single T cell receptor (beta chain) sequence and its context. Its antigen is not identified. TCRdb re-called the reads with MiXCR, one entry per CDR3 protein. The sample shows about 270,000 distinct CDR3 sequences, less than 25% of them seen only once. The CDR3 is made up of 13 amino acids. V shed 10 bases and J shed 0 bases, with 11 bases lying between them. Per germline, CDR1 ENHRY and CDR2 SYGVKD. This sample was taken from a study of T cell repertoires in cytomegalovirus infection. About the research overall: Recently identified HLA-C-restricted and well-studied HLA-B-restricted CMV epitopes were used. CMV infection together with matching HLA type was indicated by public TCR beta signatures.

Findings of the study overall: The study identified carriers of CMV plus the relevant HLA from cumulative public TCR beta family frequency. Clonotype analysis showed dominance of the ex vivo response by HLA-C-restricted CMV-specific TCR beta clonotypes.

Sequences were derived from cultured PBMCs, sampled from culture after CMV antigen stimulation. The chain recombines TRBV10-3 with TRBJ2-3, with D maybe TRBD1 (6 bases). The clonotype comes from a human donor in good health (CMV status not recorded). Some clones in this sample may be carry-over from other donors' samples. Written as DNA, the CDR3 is TGTGCCAGCCGACAGGCGAGCACAGATACGCAGTATTTT. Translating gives CASRQASTDTQYF.